The rows below give T cell receptor beta chains drawn from one sample of a study of blood T cell repertoires in COVID-19. TCRdb keeps only in-frame clones here, not all; method: immunoSEQ multiplex PCR. The profile shows about 96,000 clones, around 84% of them singletons. The specimen sequenced was peripheral blood. The receptors here all came from a woman aged 55-75 years with acute or convalescent COVID-19. CDR3s include the opening cysteine and the closing phenylalanine or tryptophan. The order of the fields is V gene, D gene, J gene, clone size, CDR3 DNA, CDR3 protein. The D gene is left open where the match is weak. Clone size, where shown, is once, few, many, or a class for clones that have expanded.

>TRBV9|.|TRBJ2-3|.
TGTGCCAGCAGCCAGTATCCAGGAACTAGCACAGATACGCAGTATTTT
CASSQYPGTSTDTQYF
>TRBV11-2|.|TRBJ2-1|.
TGTGCCAGCAGCCCTTTAAAGACGGTCGGGACTTTTACCTACAATGAGCAGTTCTTC
CASSPLKTVGTFTYNEQFF
>TRBV20-1|TRBD1|TRBJ2-1|.
TGCAGTGCAAGTGGGTGGGGACAGGGGCCGGATGAGCAGTTCTTC
CSASGWGQGPDEQFF
>TRBV28|.|TRBJ1-2|.
TGTGCCAGCAGCAGAAAGGGGTACGGCTACACCTTC
CASSRKGYGYTF
>TRBV18|TRBD1|TRBJ2-7|.
TGTGCCAGCTCACCACTGGACAGGGGCGTCGAGCAGTACTTC
CASSPLDRGVEQYF
>TRBV5-6|.|TRBJ1-3|.
TGTGCCAGCAGCTTAACGGGAGACCCTGGAAACACCATATATTTT
CASSLTGDPGNTIYF
>TRBV2|TRBD1|TRBJ1-4|.
TGTGCCAGCAACGGGGGACAGAGCCTTGAAAAACTGTTTTTT
CASNGGQSLEKLFF
>TRBV4-1|TRBD2|TRBJ2-3|.
TGCGCCAGCAGCCAGGGACTAGCGGGGGCGCCCACAGATACGCAGTATTTT
CASSQGLAGAPTDTQYF
>TRBV14|.|TRBJ1-1|.
TGTGCCAGCAGTTACGGGGGGGCGAACACTGAAGCTTTCTTT
CASSYGGANTEAFF
>TRBV9|TRBD1|TRBJ2-2|.
TGTGCCAGCAGCGGCACAGGGGGAACCGGGGAGCTGTTTTTT
CASSGTGGTGELFF
>TRBV10-3|.|TRBJ2-3|.
TGTGCCATCAGTGAGTCGAAGCGGGGCACAGATACGCAGTATTTT
CAISESKRGTDTQYF
>TRBV7-9|TRBD1|TRBJ2-1|.
TGTGCCAGCAGCTTAGCATCGGGGGACAGGGCTCGGAATGAGCAGTTCTTC
CASSLASGDRARNEQFF
>TRBV3-1/TRBV3-2|.|TRBJ1-1|few
TGTGCCAGCAGCCTTGCAGGCAGTCCTTCTGAAGCTTTCTTT
CASSLAGSPSEAFF
>TRBV19|.|TRBJ2-7|.
TGTGCCAGTAGTGGCCAGGTGACCTACGAGCAGTACTTC
CASSGQVTYEQYF
>TRBV2|.|TRBJ1-3|.
TGTGCCAAATCCCCACAGAGCTCTGGAAACACCATATATTTT
CAKSPQSSGNTIYF
>TRBV5-1|.|TRBJ2-3|.
TGCGCCAGCAGTGGGGGGGCCGCCGCAGATACGCAGTATTTT
CASSGGAAADTQYF
>TRBV7-8|TRBD2|TRBJ2-1|.
TGTGCCAGCAGATTAGCGGGGGGGCACGAGCAGTTCTTC
CASRLAGGHEQFF
>TRBV4-1|.|TRBJ1-2|.
TGCGCCAGCAGCCCAACAGGGTTTAACTATGGCTACACCTTC
CASSPTGFNYGYTF
>TRBV19|.|TRBJ1-1|.
TGTGCCAGTAGTCTAGGGGCACGCAGGCCCACTGAAGCTTTCTTT
CASSLGARRPTEAFF
>TRBV7-9|.|TRBJ1-5|.
TGTGCCAGCAGCGAAACTCCCTTGGGAGGGGCTAGCAATCAGCCCCAGCATTTT
CASSETPLGGASNQPQHF
>TRBV7-3|.|TRBJ2-2|.
TGTGCCAGCAGCTCCATAAGCCAGGGCGGGGAGCTGTTTTTT
CASSSISQGGELFF
>TRBV10-3|.|TRBJ2-3|few
TGTGCCATCGACTCCACCGCGGGGTCTAGCACAGATACGCAGTATTTT
CAIDSTAGSSTDTQYF
>TRBV4-2|TRBD1|TRBJ2-1|.
TGTGCCAGCGAACCAGGGGGCCAGGGGGATGAGCAGTTCTTC
CASEPGGQGDEQFF
>TRBV7-2|.|TRBJ1-5|.
TGTGCCAGCAGCCCAGCGGCGGATCAGCCCCAGCATTTT
CASSPAADQPQHF
>TRBV11-2|TRBD2|TRBJ2-2|.
TGTGCCAGCAGCCCCCCGACTAGCGGGGTGACCGGGGAGCTGTTTTTT
CASSPPTSGVTGELFF
>TRBV11-3|TRBD1|TRBJ2-7|.
TGTGCCAGCAGCAAGGGACAGCTTTACGAGCAGTACTTC
CASSKGQLYEQYF
>TRBV7-2|.|TRBJ2-7|.
TGTGCCAGCAGCCCTCAAGTCCAGTCCTACGAGCAGTACTTC
CASSPQVQSYEQYF
>TRBV28|.|TRBJ1-2|.
TGTGCCAGCAGTTTATTTTCCAGGGGCCATGGCTACACCTTC
CASSLFSRGHGYTF
>TRBV7-9|.|TRBJ1-6|.
TGTGCCAGCAGCTCCCCAGTCTATAATTCACCCCTCCACTTT
CASSSPVYNSPLHF
>TRBV5-6|TRBD1|TRBJ1-5|.
TGTGCCAGCAGCTTGTTGGGACAGGGGAATCAGCCCCAGCATTTT
CASSLLGQGNQPQHF
>TRBV19|TRBD1|TRBJ1-5|once
TGTGCCAGTAGTATTTGGACAGGCACCTATAGCAATCAGCCCCAGCATTTT
CASSIWTGTYSNQPQHF
>TRBV9|TRBD2|TRBJ2-3|.
TGTGCCAGCAGCGTAGGGATAGCGGGGGGATCAGATACGCAGTATTTT
CASSVGIAGGSDTQYF
>TRBV28|.|TRBJ2-5|.
TGTGCCAGCAGTTTATGGGCAGGGGTCAGGACCCAGTACTTC
CASSLWAGVRTQYF
>TRBV27|TRBD1|TRBJ1-5|few
TGTGCCAGCAGTTGGGACAGGAATAGCAATCAGCCCCAGCATTTT
CASSWDRNSNQPQHF
>TRBV7-2|TRBD1|TRBJ2-7|.
TGTGCCAGCAGCTTAGGGCAGGGGGCTCTATACGAGCAGTACTTC
CASSLGQGALYEQYF
>TRBV7-3|.|TRBJ2-6|once
TGTGCCAGCAGCTCCCCCAGGGGCTCTGGGGCCAACGTCCTGACTTTC
CASSSPRGSGANVLTF
>TRBV7-9|.|TRBJ1-1|.
TGTGCCAGCAGCTTCCCGGGACAAATGGTGGCTGAAGCTTTCTTT
CASSFPGQMVAEAFF
>TRBV19|.|TRBJ1-2|few
TGTGCCAGTAGTACCACCACTGGCCCGGGTGGCTACACCTTC
CASSTTTGPGGYTF
>TRBV19|TRBD1|TRBJ1-5|.
TGTGCCACCCTCCGATCAGGGGGGAGTGGCAATCAGCCCCAGCATTTT
CATLRSGGSGNQPQHF
>TRBV12-5|TRBD1|TRBJ1-1|.
TGTGCTAGTAGACGGGACAGGGACGCTGAAGCTTTCTTT
CASRRDRDAEAFF
>TRBV5-1|TRBD2|TRBJ2-1|few
TGCGCCAGCAGCTTGGCCCCCAGCGGGGGGGCCTACAATGAGCAGTTCTTC
CASSLAPSGGAYNEQFF
>TRBV11-2|.|TRBJ1-2|.
TGTGCCAGCAGCTTAGTGTTATCGGGAGTCTATGGCTACACCTTC
CASSLVLSGVYGYTF
>TRBV4-1|.|TRBJ2-5|.
TGCGCCAGCAGCCAGGTGGGGCGGGAGACCCAGTACTTC
CASSQVGRETQYF
>TRBV5-4|TRBD1|TRBJ1-1|.
TGTGCCAGCAGCTTGGGGGGACAGGGGGACACTGAAGCTTTCTTT
CASSLGGQGDTEAFF
>TRBV10-3|.|TRBJ1-1|.
TGTGCCATCAGTAAGGAGGGATTGAACACTGAAGCTTTCTTT
CAISKEGLNTEAFF
>TRBV6-5|.|TRBJ1-6|.
TGTGCCAGCAGCAGGACACAGGGAAGGAATTCACCCCTCCACTTT
CASSRTQGRNSPLHF
>TRBV3-1/TRBV3-2|TRBD1|TRBJ2-7|.
TGTGCCAGCACTCTGACAGGGCGCTACGAGCAGTACTTC
CASTLTGRYEQYF
>TRBV4-1|.|TRBJ1-5|.
TGCGCCAGCAGCCAAGAATCGGGATATAGCAATCAGCCCCAGCATTTT
CASSQESGYSNQPQHF
>TRBV19|TRBD1|TRBJ1-1|.
TGTGCCAGTAGTCCCCGGGACAGGGAAGGACCCTTCACTGAAGCTTTCTTT
CASSPRDREGPFTEAFF
>TRBV4-3|TRBD2|TRBJ2-3|once
TGCGCCAGCAGCCAAGATTCGGCGGGGGGACTCCAAGATACGCAGTATTTT
CASSQDSAGGLQDTQYF
>TRBV5-7|.|TRBJ2-4|few
TGTGCCAGCAGCTTGCTTGGCTCCCTAGCCAAAAACATTCAGTACTTC
CASSLLGSLAKNIQYF
>TRBV10-3|TRBD1|TRBJ1-5|.
TGTGCCATCAGGGGACAGGGATCGAATCAGCCCCAGCATTTT
CAIRGQGSNQPQHF
>TRBV3-1/TRBV3-2|.|TRBJ1-5|.
TGTGCCAGCAGCCAAATGACAGGCCCCAATCAGCCCCAGCATTTT
CASSQMTGPNQPQHF
>TRBV7-3|.|TRBJ2-1|.
TGTGCCAGCAGCTTAAGCCTAGCCGCTCATGAGCAGTTCTTC
CASSLSLAAHEQFF
>TRBV30|.|TRBJ2-3|.
TGTGCCTGGAACTTACACCGAGGCCCAGATACGCAGTATTTT
CAWNLHRGPDTQYF
>TRBV3-1/TRBV3-2|.|TRBJ1-1|.
TGTGCCAGCAGCCAAATCCGGGGTGAAGCTTTCTTT
CASSQIRGEAFF
>TRBV9|.|TRBJ2-1|.
TGTGCCAGCAGCGTAGGTGGCAACGACTTAAATATGGAGCAGTTCTTC
CASSVGGNDLNMEQFF
>TRBV5-1|TRBD2|TRBJ2-7|.
TGCGCCAGCAGCTCCGAGACTAGCGGGGGGGCTGGAGAGCAGTACTTC
CASSSETSGGAGEQYF
>TRBV30|.|TRBJ2-1|.
TGTGCCTGGAGTGGGGCAGGGGAGTACAATGAGCAGTTCTTC
CAWSGAGEYNEQFF